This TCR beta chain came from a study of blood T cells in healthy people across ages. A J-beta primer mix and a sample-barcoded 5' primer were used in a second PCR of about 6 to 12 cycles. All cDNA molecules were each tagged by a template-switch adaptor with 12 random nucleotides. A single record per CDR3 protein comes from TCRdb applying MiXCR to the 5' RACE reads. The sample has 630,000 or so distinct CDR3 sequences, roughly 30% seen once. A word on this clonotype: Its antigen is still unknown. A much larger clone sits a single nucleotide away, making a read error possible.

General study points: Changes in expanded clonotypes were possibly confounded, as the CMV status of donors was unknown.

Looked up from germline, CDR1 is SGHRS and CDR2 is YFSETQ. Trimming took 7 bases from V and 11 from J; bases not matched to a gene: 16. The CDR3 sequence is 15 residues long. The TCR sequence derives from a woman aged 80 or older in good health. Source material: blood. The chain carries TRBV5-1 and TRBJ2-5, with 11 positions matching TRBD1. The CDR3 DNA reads TGCGCCAGCGGACCCGGGACAGGGGGAGTTGGTGAGCAGTACTTC. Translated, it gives CASGPGTGGVGEQYF.